This T cell receptor (beta chain) originates from a study of T cells in Graves' hyperthyroidism and ophthalmopathy. Whole-study findings and limits: Blood also held most thyroid clonotypes expanded beyond 0.001. Progression to ophthalmopathy was predicted a median of approximately 6.4 months early.

Turning to this clonotype: As yet, its antigen is unknown.

The length of the CDR3 is 18 residues. With V trimmed by 4 bases and J by 2 bases, 8 bases remained unmatched. Germline assignment: CDR1 LGHDT and CDR2 YNNKEL (reference sequence). Amplified regions were TCR beta CDR3 sequences from RNA transcripts. Researchers ran a first-round RT-PCR on the TCR CDR3 using the HTBI primer set. From the multiplex PCR reads, TCRdb called clonotypes with MiXCR, one entry per CDR3 protein. Among a few hundred thousand distinct CDR3 sequences, around 19% were seen once, and the ten largest hold roughly two fifths. For the diagnoses, clinical symptoms, serum thyroxine and TRAb, thyroid ultrasound and orbital computed tomography were used.

Sequenced input: blood. The origin of this receptor is a man between 40 and 49 years old with Graves' hyperthyroidism. The chain joins TRBV3-1 to TRBJ2-1, with TRBD2 matching over 13 bases. CDR3 sequence: CASSRALGLAGTYNEQFF. CDR3 nucleotide sequence: TGTGCCAGCAGCCGAGCCTTGGGACTAGCGGGAACCTACAATGAGCAGTTCTTC.